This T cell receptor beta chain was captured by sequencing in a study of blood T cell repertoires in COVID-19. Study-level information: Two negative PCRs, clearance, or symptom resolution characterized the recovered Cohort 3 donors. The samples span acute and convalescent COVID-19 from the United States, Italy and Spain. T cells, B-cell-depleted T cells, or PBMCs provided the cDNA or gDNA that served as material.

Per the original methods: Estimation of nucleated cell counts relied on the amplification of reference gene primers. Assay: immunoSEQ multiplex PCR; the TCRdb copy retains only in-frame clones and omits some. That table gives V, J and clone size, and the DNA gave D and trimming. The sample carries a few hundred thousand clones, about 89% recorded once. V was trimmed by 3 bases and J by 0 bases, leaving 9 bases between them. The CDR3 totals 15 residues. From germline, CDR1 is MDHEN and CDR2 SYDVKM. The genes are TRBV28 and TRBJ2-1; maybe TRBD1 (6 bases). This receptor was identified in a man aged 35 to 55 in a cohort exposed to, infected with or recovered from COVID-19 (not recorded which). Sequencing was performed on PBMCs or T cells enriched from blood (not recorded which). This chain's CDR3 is CASSFPGDSYNEQFF. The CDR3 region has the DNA TGTGCCAGCAGTTTTCCAGGGGACTCCTACAATGAGCAGTTCTTC.